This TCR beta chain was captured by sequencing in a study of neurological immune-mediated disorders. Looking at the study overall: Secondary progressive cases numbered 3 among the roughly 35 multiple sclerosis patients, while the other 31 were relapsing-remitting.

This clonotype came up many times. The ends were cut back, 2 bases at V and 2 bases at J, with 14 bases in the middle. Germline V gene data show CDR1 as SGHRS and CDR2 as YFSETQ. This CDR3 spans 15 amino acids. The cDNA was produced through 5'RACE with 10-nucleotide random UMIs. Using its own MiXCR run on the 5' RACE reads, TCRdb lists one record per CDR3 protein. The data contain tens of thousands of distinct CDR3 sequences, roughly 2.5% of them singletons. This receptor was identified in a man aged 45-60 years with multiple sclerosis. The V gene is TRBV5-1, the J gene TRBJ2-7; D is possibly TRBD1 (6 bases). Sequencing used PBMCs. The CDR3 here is CASSFGGEGAYEQYF. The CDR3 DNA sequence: TGCGCCAGCAGCTTTGGGGGAGAGGGGGCCTACGAGCAGTACTTC. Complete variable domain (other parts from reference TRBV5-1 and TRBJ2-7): KAGVTQTPRYLIKTRGQQVTLSCSPISGHRSVSWYQQTPGQGLQFLFEYFSETQRNKGNFPGRFSGRQFSNSRSEMNVSTLELGDSALYLCASSFGGEGAYEQYFGPGTRLTVT.